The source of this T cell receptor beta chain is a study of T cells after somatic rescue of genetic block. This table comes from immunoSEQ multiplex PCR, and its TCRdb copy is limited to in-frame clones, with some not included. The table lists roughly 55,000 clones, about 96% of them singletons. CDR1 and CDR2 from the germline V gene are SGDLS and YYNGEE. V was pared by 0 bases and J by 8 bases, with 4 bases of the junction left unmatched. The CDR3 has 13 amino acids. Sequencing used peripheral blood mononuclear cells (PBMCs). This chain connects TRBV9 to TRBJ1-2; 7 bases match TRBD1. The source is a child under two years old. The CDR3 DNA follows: TGTGCCAGCAGCGTAGAACAGGGGTTAGGCTACACCTTC. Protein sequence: CASSVEQGLGYTF.